This T cell receptor (beta chain) was documented in a study of blood T cell repertoires in COVID-19. Turning to the study itself: COVID-19 samples collected from the United States, Italy and Spain covered acute and convalescent phases. From T cells, B-cell-depleted T cells, or PBMCs came the material, which was cDNA or gDNA.

The germline V gene has CDR1 ENHRY and CDR2 SYGVKD. The CDR3 has 14 amino acids. The trim removed 11 bases at V and 0 bases at J, leaving 7 bases unmatched. As handled by the study authors: Nucleated cell number was recorded as an estimate derived from reference gene primer amplification. Assay: immunoSEQ multiplex PCR; the TCRdb copy retains only in-frame clones and omits some. D and trimming come from the DNA, and the V and J calls and clone size come from that table. This table holds some 340,000 clones, roughly four fifths found once. The V and J genes are TRBV10-3 and TRBJ2-4; 7 bases fit TRBD1. Sequencing input: PBMCs or T cells enriched from blood (not recorded which). The receptor comes from a woman in her fifties or sixties who had recovered from COVID-19. The CDR3, as DNA: TGTGCCTCTGGGGACAGCCTAGCCAAAAACATTCAGTACTTC. Encoded protein: CASGDSLAKNIQYF.